Listed here are 23 T cell receptor beta chains from one sample, sequenced in a study of T cells expressing NK-cell markers. TCRdb re-called the 5' RACE reads; every CDR3 protein appears as one record, without DNA. The listing records about 390,000 distinct CDR3 sequences. The source material was blood T cells: a sorted CD56 or NKG2C T cell subset, CD4+ or CD8+ T cells, or bulk PBMC T cells (not recorded which). Receptors were obtained from a woman between 45 and 65 years old in good health.

The chain joins TRBV12-3 or TRBV12-4 to TRBJ1-6; TCRdb's D gene call, TRBD1, goes unchecked for lack of DNA. CDR3 length: 16 amino acids. This chain's CDR3 is CASSLTNFPAGTPLHF.

This chain joins TRBV29-1 and TRBJ2-2; without DNA, the TCRdb call of TRBD2 cannot be checked. The CDR3 length is 13 residues. The V gene's germline CDR1 is SQVTM and CDR2 ANQGSEA. This CDR3 is CSALARPTGELFF.

The chain is built from TRBV11-3 and TRBJ2-7; no DNA is available, so the TRBD1 call from TCRdb remains unchecked. Germline CDR1 and CDR2: SGHNT and YENEEA. The CDR3 runs to 14 residues. The CDR3 spells CASSHRQGSYEQYF.

V gene TRBV3-1 combines with J gene TRBJ1-1; TCRdb lists TRBD1, though no DNA is available to test this call. Germline CDR1 is LGHDT and CDR2 is YNNKEL (reference sequence). This CDR3 spans 15 amino acids. The CDR3 loop is CASSQRGRTNTEAFF.

This chain joins TRBV3-1 and TRBJ2-7; the D gene TCRdb calls, TRBD2, cannot be checked with no DNA. The CDR3 length is 13 residues. Germline lookup yields CDR1 LGHDT and CDR2 YNNKEL (reference sequence). The CDR3 spells CASSHGTGYEQYF.

This chain connects TRBV12-3 or TRBV12-4 to TRBJ2-5; the D gene TCRdb calls, TRBD2, cannot be checked with no DNA. The CDR3 is 16 residues long. CDR3 protein: CASSLGTSGSFATQYF.

The rearrangement links TRBV6-5 to TRBJ2-2; TCRdb reports TRBD2, a call that lacks DNA to check it against. Germline-derived CDR1 and CDR2 are MNHEY and SVGAGI. The length of the CDR3 is 16 residues. CDR3 residues: CASRDGTQDLTGELFF.

V gene TRBV15 combines with J gene TRBJ2-3; TCRdb proposes TRBD1, but this gene call is untestable without DNA. From germline, CDR1 is LNHNV and CDR2 YYDKDF (reference sequence). The CDR3 covers 16 residues. This CDR3 is CATRGNWAHSTDTQYF.

The chain carries TRBV6-2 or TRBV6-3 and TRBJ2-1; TCRdb picks TRBD1, but there is no DNA to check that call. This CDR3 has 11 amino acids. Germline lookup yields CDR1 MNHEY and CDR2 SVGEGT. The CDR3 protein is CASTFGAEQFF.

The rearrangement uses TRBV6-9 and TRBJ2-3; TCRdb's assignment of TRBD2 cannot be checked, as there is no DNA. Germline V gives CDR1 MNHGY, CDR2 SVAAGI. CDR3 length: 18 residues. Here the CDR3 reads CASSCPGIRGRNTDTQYF.

The genes are TRBV12-3 or TRBV12-4 and TRBJ2-2; TCRdb returns TRBD1, unconfirmable since there is no DNA. The CDR3 has 15 amino acids. The CDR3 is CASFTGFRGPGELFF.

The CDR3 sequence: CASSHRDSITDTQYF. This sequence joins TRBV4-1 and TRBJ2-3; TCRdb's D call, TRBD1, is unchecked because there is no DNA. The length of the CDR3 is 15 residues. Germline V gene data show CDR1 as MGHRA and CDR2 as YSYEKL.

The chain links TRBV10-3 to TRBJ2-1; checking the TCRdb D call of TRBD1 is not possible without DNA. The length of the CDR3 is 13 residues. CDR1 and CDR2 (germline): ENHRY, SYGVKD. CDR3 loop: CATRTEYEDEQFF.

The CDR3 sequence is CSALKREGNTDTQYF. The chain links TRBV20-1 to TRBJ2-3; TCRdb's D call, TRBD2, is unchecked because there is no DNA. Germline assignment: CDR1 DFQATT and CDR2 SNEGSKA (reference sequence). CDR3 length: 15 amino acids.

The V and J genes are TRBV15 and TRBJ2-3; the TRBD2 assignment by TCRdb is unverifiable without DNA. The CDR3 length is 15 residues. Germline-derived CDR1 and CDR2 are LNHNV and YYDKDF (reference sequence). Here the CDR3 reads CATSRGASGTDTQYF.

This chain joins TRBV5-1 and TRBJ2-1; the D call of TRBD1 rests on TCRdb alone, since no DNA is present to check it. CDR1 and CDR2 from the germline V gene are SGHRS and YFSETQ. The CDR3 is 14 residues long. CDR3: CASRRDRGTTEQFF.

The V and J genes are TRBV7-6 and TRBJ2-1; TCRdb's assignment of TRBD2 cannot be checked, as there is no DNA. Germline CDR1 reads SGHVS; CDR2 reads FNYEAQ. The CDR3 has 17 residues. The CDR3 is CASGGRTGGPTRNEQFF.

V gene TRBV5-1 combines with J gene TRBJ2-2; TCRdb names TRBD1, which stays unverified in the absence of DNA. The CDR3 has 14 residues. Germline CDR1 is SGHRS and CDR2 is YFSETQ. CDR3 sequence reads: CASSLQPGTGELFF.

The chain joins TRBV24-1 to TRBJ1-5; TCRdb's assignment of TRBD1 cannot be checked, as there is no DNA. Per the germline V gene, CDR1 is KGHDR and CDR2 is SFDVKD. The CDR3 totals 13 residues. CDR3 amino acids: CATSGGGNQPQHF.

The rearrangement joins TRBV5-8 to TRBJ1-1; no DNA is available, so the TRBD1 call from TCRdb remains unchecked. Per the germline V gene, CDR1 is SGHTS and CDR2 is YDEGEE. The CDR3 covers 17 residues. This CDR3 reads CASSLVNRGRVNTEAFF. Using reference TRBV5-8 and TRBJ1-1 for the parts outside the CDR3, the full variable domain is EAGVTQSPTHLIKTRGQQATLRCSPISGHTSVYWYQQALGLGLQFLLWYDEGEERNRGNFPPRFSGRQFPNYSSELNVNALELEDSALYLCASSLVNRGRVNTEAFFGQGTRLTVV.

The rearrangement links TRBV7-8 to TRBJ1-2. There are 14 residues in the CDR3. The germline CDR1 and CDR2 sequences are SGHVS and FQNEAQ. This CDR3 reads CASSLAGSRDGYTF.

The V gene is TRBV18, the J gene TRBJ2-2; TCRdb gives TRBD2 as the D gene, but with no DNA this cannot be confirmed. The length of the CDR3 is 15 residues. The germline V gene encodes CDR1 KGHSH and CDR2 LQKENI. The chain's CDR3 is CASSPSRAEFGELFF.

The V call is TRBV4-1, the J call TRBJ2-7; the TCRdb call, TRBD2, lacks DNA for checking. The V gene's germline CDR1 is MGHRA and CDR2 YSYEKL. The CDR3 consists of 16 residues. The CDR3 loop is CASSQPPAGEDYEQYF.